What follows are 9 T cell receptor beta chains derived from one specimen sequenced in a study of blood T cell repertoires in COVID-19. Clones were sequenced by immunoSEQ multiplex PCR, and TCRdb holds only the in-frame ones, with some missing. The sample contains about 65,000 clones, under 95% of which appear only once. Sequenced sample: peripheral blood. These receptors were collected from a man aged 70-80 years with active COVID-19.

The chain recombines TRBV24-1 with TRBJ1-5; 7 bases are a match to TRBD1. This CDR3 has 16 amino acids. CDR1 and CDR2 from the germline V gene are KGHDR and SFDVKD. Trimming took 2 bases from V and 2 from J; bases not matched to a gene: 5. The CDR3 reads CATSDSAGGGNQPQHF. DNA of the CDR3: TGTGCCACCAGTGATTCGGCAGGGGGAGGCAATCAGCCCCAGCATTTT.

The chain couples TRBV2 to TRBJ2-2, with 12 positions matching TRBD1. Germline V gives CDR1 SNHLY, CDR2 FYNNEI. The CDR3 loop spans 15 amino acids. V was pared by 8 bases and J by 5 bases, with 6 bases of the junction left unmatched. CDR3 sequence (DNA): TGTGCCAGCGGCGGGACAGGGGGCTATACCGGGGAGCTGTTTTTT. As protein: CASGGTGGYTGELFF.

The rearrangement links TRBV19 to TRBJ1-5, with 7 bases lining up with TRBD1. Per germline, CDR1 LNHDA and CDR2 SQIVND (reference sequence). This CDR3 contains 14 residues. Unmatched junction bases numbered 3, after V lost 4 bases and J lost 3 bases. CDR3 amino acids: CASSNTGDNQPQHF. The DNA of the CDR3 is TGTGCCAGTAGTAATACAGGGGACAATCAGCCCCAGCATTTT.

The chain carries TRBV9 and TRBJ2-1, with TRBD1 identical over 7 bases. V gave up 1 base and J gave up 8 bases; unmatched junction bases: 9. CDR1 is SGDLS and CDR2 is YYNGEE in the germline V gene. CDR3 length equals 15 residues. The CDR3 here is CASSVLQGSSDEQFF. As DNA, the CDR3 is TGTGCCAGCAGCGTACTACAGGGGTCCTCCGATGAGCAGTTCTTC.

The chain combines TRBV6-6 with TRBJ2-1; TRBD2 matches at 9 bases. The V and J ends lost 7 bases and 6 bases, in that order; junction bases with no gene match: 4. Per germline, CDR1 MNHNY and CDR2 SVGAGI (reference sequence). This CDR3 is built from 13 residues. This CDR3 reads CASTAGGGNEQFF. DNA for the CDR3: TGTGCCAGCACCGCGGGGGGGGGCAATGAGCAGTTCTTC.

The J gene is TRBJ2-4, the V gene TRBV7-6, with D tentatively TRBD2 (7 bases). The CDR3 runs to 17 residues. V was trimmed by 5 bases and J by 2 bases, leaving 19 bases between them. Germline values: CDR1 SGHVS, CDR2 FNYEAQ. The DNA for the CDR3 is TGTGCCAGCAGCCCAGTTTCGGGGGGCGCGACCAAAAACATTCAGTACTTC. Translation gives CASSPVSGGATKNIQYF. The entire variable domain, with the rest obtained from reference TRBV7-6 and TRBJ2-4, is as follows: GAGVSQSPRYKVTKRGQDVALRCDPISGHVSLYWYRQALGQGPEFLTYFNYEAQQDKSGLPNDRFSAERPEGSISTLTIQRTEQRDSAMYRCASSPVSGGATKNIQYFGAGTRLSVL.

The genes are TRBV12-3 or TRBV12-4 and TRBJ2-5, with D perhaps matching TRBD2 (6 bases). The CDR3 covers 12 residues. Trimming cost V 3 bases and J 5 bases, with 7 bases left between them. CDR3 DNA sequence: TGTGCCAGCAGTTTTGGGAGGGAGACCCAGTACTTC. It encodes CASSFGRETQYF.

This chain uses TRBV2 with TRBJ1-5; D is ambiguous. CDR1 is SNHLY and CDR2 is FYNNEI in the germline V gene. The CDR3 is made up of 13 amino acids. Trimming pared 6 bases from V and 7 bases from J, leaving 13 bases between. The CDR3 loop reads CASRREGLQPQHF. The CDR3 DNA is TGTGCCAGCAGGAGGGAGGGCTTACAGCCCCAGCATTTT.

CDR3 amino acids: CASSLGGGVGILITDTQYF. The CDR3 DNA reads as TGTGCCAGCAGCTTAGGCGGGGGGGTAGGGATACTGATCACAGATACGCAGTATTTT. The chain is built from TRBV7-2 and TRBJ2-3; 9 nucleotides match TRBD2. J gave up 2 bases and V 1 base, and 13 bases lay outside the gene matches. This CDR3 region has 19 residues. The germline V gene encodes CDR1 SGHTA and CDR2 FQGNSA.